The source of this TCR beta chain is a study of shared clonotypes between healthy human individuals. Losses at the gene ends were 3 bases for V and 4 bases for J; bases not matched to a gene: 6. From germline, CDR1 is MNHEY and CDR2 SMNVEV (reference sequence). The CDR3 length is 15 residues. For this clone: What it recognizes is unknown.

CD45RO negativity and positive selection for CCR7 defined naive CD8 cells, a population that excluded terminally differentiated effector memory CD45RA+ cells. The donor population consisted of healthy HIV-negative adults with no recent acute infections or vaccinations. Every donor, a Caucasian adult, lived in Nashville, Tennessee. The study's findings and limits: Shared clonotypes: roughly 4.5% naive CD4, around 3.5% naive CD8, less than 2.5% memory CD4, approximately 0.4% memory CD8. Donors were few, which limited the genetic and exposure-history diversity represented.

Generated by immunoSEQ multiplex PCR, the TCRdb table keeps only in-frame clones and is missing some. The data show around 1.9 million clones, over 85% seen once. This receptor was identified in a man aged 18 to 30 in good health. Some clones in this sample may be carry-over from other donors' samples. The sample comprised naive CD8+ T cells from PBMCs. The chain uses TRBV27 and TRBJ1-2, with TRBD1 matching 9 bases. For the CDR3, the DNA is TGTGCCAGCAGTTTTTCTAGGACAGGGGTCTATGGCTACACCTTC. Translating gives CASSFSRTGVYGYTF.